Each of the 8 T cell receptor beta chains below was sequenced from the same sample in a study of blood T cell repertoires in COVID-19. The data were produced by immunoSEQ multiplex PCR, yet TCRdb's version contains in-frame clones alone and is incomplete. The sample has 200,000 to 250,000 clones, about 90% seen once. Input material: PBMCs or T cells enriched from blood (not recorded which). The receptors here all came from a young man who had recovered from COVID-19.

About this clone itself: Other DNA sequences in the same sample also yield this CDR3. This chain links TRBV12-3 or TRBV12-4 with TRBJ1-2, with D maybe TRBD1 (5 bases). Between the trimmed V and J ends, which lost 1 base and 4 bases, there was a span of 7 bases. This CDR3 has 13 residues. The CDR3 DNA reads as TGTGCCAGCAGTTTAGGGACAAGCTATGGCTACACCTTC. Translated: CASSLGTSYGYTF.

CDR3 in amino acids: CASKETVKNQPQHF. The CDR3 DNA reads as TGTGCCAGTAAAGAGACAGTCAAAAATCAGCCCCAGCATTTT. This chain links TRBV6-5 with TRBJ1-5, with D possibly TRBD1 on 5 matching bases. The CDR3 is 14 residues long. Deletions cut 9 bases from V and 4 bases from J, with 16 bases between. The V gene's germline CDR1 is MNHEY and CDR2 SVGAGI.

The CDR3 DNA reads as TGTGCCAGCAGTTCGATCGGGCGAGGACAGAAAAAAGAGACCCAGTACTTC. As protein: CASSSIGRGQKKETQYF. This chain joins TRBV27 and TRBJ2-5; TRBD1 is a possible D gene (6 bases). Germline V gene lookup returns CDR1 MNHEY and CDR2 SMNVEV (reference sequence). This CDR3 is built from 17 residues. V lost 4 bases and J lost 3, with 21 bases in between.

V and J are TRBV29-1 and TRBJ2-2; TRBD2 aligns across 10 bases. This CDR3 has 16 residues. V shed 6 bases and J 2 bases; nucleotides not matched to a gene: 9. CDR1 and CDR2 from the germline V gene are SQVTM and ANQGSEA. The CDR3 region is CSVVGASGSNTGELFF. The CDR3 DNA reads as TGCAGCGTCGTGGGGGCTAGCGGGAGTAACACCGGGGAGCTGTTTTTT.

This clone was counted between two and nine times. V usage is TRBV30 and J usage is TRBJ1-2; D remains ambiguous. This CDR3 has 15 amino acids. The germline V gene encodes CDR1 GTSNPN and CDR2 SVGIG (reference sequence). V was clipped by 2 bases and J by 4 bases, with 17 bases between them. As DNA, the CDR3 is TGTGCCTGGAGTCCAACAACGGGCGGACTCTATGGCTACACCTTC. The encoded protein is CAWSPTTGGLYGYTF.

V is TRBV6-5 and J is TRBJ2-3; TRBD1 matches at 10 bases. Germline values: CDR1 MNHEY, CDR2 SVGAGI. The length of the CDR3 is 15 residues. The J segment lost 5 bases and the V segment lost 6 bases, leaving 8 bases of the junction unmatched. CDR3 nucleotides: TGTGCCAGCAGCTCAAGACAGGGGGCGAGAGATACGCAGTATTTT. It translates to CASSSRQGARDTQYF.

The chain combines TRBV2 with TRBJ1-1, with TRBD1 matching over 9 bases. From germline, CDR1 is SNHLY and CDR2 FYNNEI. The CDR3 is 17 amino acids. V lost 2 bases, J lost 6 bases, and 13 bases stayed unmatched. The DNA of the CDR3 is TGTGCCAGCAGTGAACCCGGATTGAGGGACAGGGCCCCTGAAGCTTTCTTT. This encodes CASSEPGLRDRAPEAFF.

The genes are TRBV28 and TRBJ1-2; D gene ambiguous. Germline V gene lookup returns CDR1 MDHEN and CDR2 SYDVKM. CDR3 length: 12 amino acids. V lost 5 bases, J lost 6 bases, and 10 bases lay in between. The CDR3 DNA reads TGTGCCAGCAGTGTACTCTCTGATGGCTACACCTTC. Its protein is CASSVLSDGYTF.